This T cell receptor beta chain came from a study of OX40 agonist ivuxolimab in advanced cancers. Study at large: The dose-escalation cohort had hepatocellular carcinoma, melanoma, renal cell or head and neck cancer. Study-wide points: The study did not work out the antigen specificity of the expanded peripheral T cells.

Peripheral blood came from all dose cohorts at three timepoints. On this clone itself: The antigen is not known.

The data were produced by immunoSEQ multiplex PCR, yet TCRdb's version contains in-frame clones alone and is incomplete. The table includes about 80,000 clones, around nine tenths detected once. V gave up 7 bases and J gave up 6 bases, with 19 bases separating them. The CDR3 has 15 residues. Germline V CDR1 and CDR2: LNHDA, SQIVND (reference sequence). The source material was CD4+ or CD8+ T cells sorted from blood, sampled in a trial of the OX40 agonist ivuxolimab. The genes are TRBV19 and TRBJ1-5; D may be TRBD1 (6 bases). The sequence was obtained from an adult with an advanced solid tumor such as melanoma, head and neck, liver or kidney cancer. The CDR3: CASTNMGGGRQPQHF. The CDR3 nucleotides are TGTGCCAGTACCAATATGGGCGGGGGGCGTCAGCCCCAGCATTTT.